Listed here is a single T cell receptor beta chain. The target of this receptor is not known. Within one base of it there is no much larger clone, and no base qualities were kept. The cohort comprised fewer than 750 healthy bone marrow donors. At the time of sampling, all cohort members were nominally healthy, though unrecorded immune exposures were likely present. The donor was CMV seronegative and was included in the group of about 350 seronegative cohort members. A peripheral blood sample was provided by each donor, and peripheral blood mononuclear cells were used for TCR beta sequencing. The Qiagen DNeasy Blood Extraction Kit was used to extract genomic DNA from the blood cell samples. This sample is drawn from a study of cytomegalovirus exposure and HLA in healthy donors (dated by TCRdb to about 2017). Regarding the study in general: An earlier analysis of some 550 of the donors reported more than 250 Gb of sequence data and some 120 million unique TCR beta sequences from about 179 million T cells. About 280 gigabases of sequencing data and 70 million to 95 million unique TCR sequences made up an early release that covered 640 HLA-typed donors. Among the roughly 400 genotyped donors, around 79% belonged to the genetic ancestry cluster associated with self-reported Caucasian donors. The study aimed to test whether cataloging public T cell receptors could reveal signatures of past pathogen exposure. The T cell repertoires of some 700 subjects were profiled by immunosequencing and related to cytomegalovirus serostatus. Besides the first cohort of around 670 subjects, a separate validation cohort made up of 120 different subjects was used. The study combined high-throughput TCR immunosequencing, statistical association of individual TCRs with disease status, and machine learning to predict cytomegalovirus infection status. In a later analysis, previously published TCR beta repertoires from hundreds of donors were re-analyzed and high-resolution HLA genotyping was added so that TCR occurrence patterns could be studied. Rather than drawing on any new phenotypic data, the later analysis identified candidate immune exposures from TCR beta sequences and the way those sequences occurred across donors. To decide whether each TCR beta V gene segment behaved as functional or pseudogenic, an earlier analysis of 587 of the donors relied on high-throughput TCR beta sequencing. Alongside the repertoire data, information on donor age, sex, ethnicity and CMV serostatus was compiled. A later genetic analysis took genome-wide SNP genotypes for about three fifths of the 666 donors and used that subset as a discovery cohort. All discovery cohort repertoires had been generated on a single sequencing platform. HLA typing included class I and class II loci at four-digit resolution. Typing coverage differed by locus: A, B, C, DRB1 and DQB1 were typed in about 629-640 donors, DQA1 in 500 to 550, DPA1 in around 610, and DPB1 in approximately 450. About five DR-DQ haplotypes were treated as single units for association and clustering because of strong linkage in the cohort. Among some 400 genotyped donors of the cohort, an average of around 220,000 unique TCR beta nucleotide sequences was sequenced per donor, of which 15% to 20% were non-productive.

V is cut back by 3 bases and J by 4 bases, with 2 bases in the junction unmatched. As encoded in the germline V gene, CDR1 is SGHVS while CDR2 is FQNEAQ. The CDR3 spans 14 residues, from the cysteine through the phenylalanine. The sequence is cut down to CDR3 DNA, 42 bases in frame from base 1. The library came from the immunoSEQ multiplex PCR assay. A mixture of 60 forward primers for TCR Vbeta segments and 13 reverse primers for TCR Jbeta segments was used in the multiplex PCR. Amplification of the CDR3 region of rearranged TCR beta genes was performed with a multiplex PCR assay on genomic DNA. Amplified TCR beta libraries were sequenced as 87-base-pair reads on the Illumina HiSeq System. On the authors' methods: Across the 700 or so repertoires, a later analysis counted tens of millions of unique TCR beta chains, roughly 11 million of which were shared by at least two donors. Raw reads were error-corrected and collapsed into unique sequences by a nearest-neighbor algorithm in which closely related sequences were merged to remove PCR and sequencing errors. Alignment of CDR3 sequences to IMGT reference sequences was used to assign V, D and J gene segments. Each retained sequence needed at least a six-nucleotide match to both a V gene segment and a J gene segment. Rearrangements were classified as productive when the CDR3 lacked stop codons and remained in frame with V and J, and all other rearrangements were classified as non-productive. CDR3 was defined according to IMGT convention as the region running from the second conserved V-encoded cysteine to the conserved J-encoded phenylalanine. The earlier analysis of more than 450 of the donors excluded sequences that lacked an unambiguous match to a single V gene segment. In an earlier analysis of a few hundred of the donors, V segments were called functional above 56.7% productive rearrangements and were called segregating when the between-donor standard deviation exceeded 5%. A statistical classification framework was developed to diagnose cytomegalovirus status using the catalog of TCR beta chain sequences. In a later analysis, TCR nucleotide sequences were compared against IMGT/GENE-DB human TR gene sequences so that V and J genes could be assigned. In a later analysis, CDR3 sequences and most-parsimonious VDJ recombination scenarios were assigned using the TCRdist pipeline. A later analysis defined each TCR beta chain by its CDR3 amino acid sequence plus V-gene family, and excluded reads lacking a unique V-gene family. A later analysis removed 550 to 650 highly shared, low-generation-probability nucleotide sequences to deal with suspected cross-contamination and a sequencing artifact. For each public chain, a later analysis derived a clonal expansion index from normalized ranks of inferred template counts within each repertoire. In a later analysis, generation probabilities were computed with a VDJ recombination model fitted to out-of-frame rearrangements, and the resulting probabilities were checked against IGoR. In a later analysis, hypergeometric tests were used to score TCR-TCR, TCR-HLA and TCR-CMV co-occurrence, with a repertoire-size bias correction applied to TCR pairs. In a later analysis, false discovery rates were estimated by permuting HLA or CMV assignments 20 times. A later analysis grouped co-occurring TCRs with DBSCAN, adding TCRdist sequence similarity when clustering within HLA-allele-positive subsets. Repertoires with fewer than 30,000 or more than 120,000 public chains, plus five repertoires with anomalous nucleotide sharing, were excluded from co-occurrence clustering. TCRdb limited this immuneACCESS table to in-frame rearrangements with V and J called. A share of clones is missing; checked studies link under half to unresolved V genes, and the rest is unexplained. That table gives V, J and clone size, and the DNA gave D and trimming. This sample has about 99,000 clones in its table, and 70% to 80% of those were observed once. Around 3% of the sample is in the top ten clones.

Paper-wide results and their limitations: A later analysis found that most CMV-associated TCR beta chains appeared HLA-restricted, with HLA associations seemingly driven largely by CMV exposure. In vitro tests confirmed that a few of the cytomegalovirus-associated TCR beta chains recognize cytomegalovirus antigens. An earlier analysis of approximately 500 of the donors showed that most TCR beta V segments appeared in productive rearrangements either about 87% or about 30% of the time, which broadly matched IMGT annotations. Immune exposure information for the cohort was limited to CMV serostatus. Most TCR sequences were observed very rarely across donors, whereas some public TCRs were present in many individuals. The sequencing pipeline was judged likely to have produced a cluster of highly shared sequence variants as a technical artifact. A later analysis found that TCR association rates varied across HLA loci, with DRB1 alleles showing the most associated TCRs and HLA-C alleles the fewest. When HLA alleles, especially DR and DQ, strongly co-occurred, attributing TCR associations to individual alleles was difficult. An association between a missense DCLRE1C variant and V-gene and J-gene trimming of TCR beta chains was found in a later genetic analysis and replicated in an independent cohort. Roughly uniform sequencing depth across donors was assumed in presence/absence analyses, although this assumption may not hold. The 87-base-pair reads could not distinguish some IMGT-functional V segments, including TRBV6-2 and TRBV6-3, so those segments were excluded. Correlated functional status among segregating V segments might reflect linkage disequilibrium, but an unknown experimental factor could not be ruled out. The classifier was reported to diagnose cytomegalovirus status with high specificity and sensitivity in both the original cohort and the validation cohort. In a later analysis, over 15,000 TCR beta sequences were associated with specific HLA alleles at a false discovery rate of 0.05. According to a later genetic analysis, donors in an Asian-associated ancestry cluster had fewer N-insertions in productive TCRs than the approximately 710-donor mean. According to the authors, the approach could potentially be generalized to other disease states and immunological phenotypes. The cohort was sequenced for TCR beta chains only, and without alpha or paired-chain data the features that could be detected were limited. The study gave a list of under 200 TCR beta chains associated with cytomegalovirus. A further reported finding was that TCR beta sequences accurately predicted the HLA-A and HLA-B alleles for most subjects in the first cohort. Because some donors lacked HLA typing at each locus, the association tests relied only on the typed subset. Because counts were too low, roughly 17 rarely observed V segments, including chromosome 9 orphons, were left out of the earlier analysis of 587 of the donors. In a later analysis, HLA-associated TCR beta chains were found to be more clonally expanded and to have lower generation probabilities than equally common non-associated chains. Several of the top co-occurrence clusters appeared to be linked to parvovirus B19, influenza, CMV and Epstein-Barr virus, according to a later analysis.

The sequencing sample was made of PBMCs. This sequence was found in a man aged 40-55 years in good health and CMV-seronegative. The sequence is built from TRBV7-8 and TRBJ2-7, and TRBD1 matches 11 of the central bases. Here the CDR3 is given as CASSLDRGPYEQYF. The DNA sequence reads TGTGCCAGCAGCTTGGACAGGGGGCCTTACGAGCAGTACTTC.